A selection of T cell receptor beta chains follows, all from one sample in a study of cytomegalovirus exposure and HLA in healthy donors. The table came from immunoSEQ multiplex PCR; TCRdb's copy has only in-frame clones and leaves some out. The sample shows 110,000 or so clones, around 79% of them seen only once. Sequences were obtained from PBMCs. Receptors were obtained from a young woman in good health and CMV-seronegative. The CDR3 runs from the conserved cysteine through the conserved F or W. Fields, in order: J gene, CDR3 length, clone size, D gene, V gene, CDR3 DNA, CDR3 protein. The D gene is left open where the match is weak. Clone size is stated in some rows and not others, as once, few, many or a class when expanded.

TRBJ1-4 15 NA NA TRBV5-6 TGTGCCAGCAGCCCAGGGGCGGGCCCTAATGAAAAACTGTTTTTT CASSPGAGPNEKLFF
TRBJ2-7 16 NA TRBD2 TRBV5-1 TGCGCCAGCAGCTTGGCGGGGACTAGCGGGGCCGACGAGCAGTACTTC CASSLAGTSGADEQYF
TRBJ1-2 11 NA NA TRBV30 TGTGCCTCTCGGGAACCCTATGGCTACACCTTC CASREPYGYTF
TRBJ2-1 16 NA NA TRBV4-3 TGCGCCAGCAGCCCCGCCGGCCTGGGGGGTAGAAATGAGCAGTTCTTC CASSPAGLGGRNEQFF
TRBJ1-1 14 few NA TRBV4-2 TGTGCCAGCAGCGATGACAGTAGAGGAACTGAAGCTTTCTTT CASSDDSRGTEAFF
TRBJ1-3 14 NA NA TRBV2 TGTGCCAGCAGTCCCAGTTTATCTGGAAACACCATATATTTT CASSPSLSGNTIYF
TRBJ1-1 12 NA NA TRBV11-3 TGTGCCAGCAGCTCCGGCCCGGGGAGAGCTTTCTTT CASSSGPGRAFF
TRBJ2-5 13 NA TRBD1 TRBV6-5 TGTGCCAGCAGTCGGACAGGGGCAGAGACCCAGTACTTC CASSRTGAETQYF
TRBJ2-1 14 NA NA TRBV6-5 TGTGCCAGCAGGGCGCGTGGGAGCTACAATGAGCAGTTCTTC CASRARGSYNEQFF
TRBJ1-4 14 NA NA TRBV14 TGTGCCAGCAGCCAAGATCCGAGGGCTGAAAAACTGTTTTTT CASSQDPRAEKLFF
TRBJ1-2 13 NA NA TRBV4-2 TGTGCCAGCAGCCCGGACACTAACTATGGCTACACCTTC CASSPDTNYGYTF
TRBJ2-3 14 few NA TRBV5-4 TGTGCCAGCAGCTTGGCTAGCGGCACAGATACGCAGTATTTT CASSLASGTDTQYF
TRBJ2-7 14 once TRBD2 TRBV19 TGTGCCAGTAGTATCCTAGCGGGAGACTTCGAGCAGTACTTC CASSILAGDFEQYF
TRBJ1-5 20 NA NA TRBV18 TGTGCCAGCTCCCTACAATATCAAAACACAGGGACGGGTAGCAATCAGCCCCAGCATTTT CASSLQYQNTGTGSNQPQHF
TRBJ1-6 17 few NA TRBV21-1 TGTGCCAGCAGCAAAGGACAGGGAGGATCCGGTAATTCACCCCTCCACTTT CASSKGQGGSGNSPLHF
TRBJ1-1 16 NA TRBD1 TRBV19 TGTGCCAGTAGTAATCAACAGGGGTCCTGGAACACTGAAGCTTTCTTT CASSNQQGSWNTEAFF
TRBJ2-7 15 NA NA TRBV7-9 TGTGCCAGCAGCCCCCTTGGCGGGGTTCCATACGAGCAGTACTTC CASSPLGGVPYEQYF
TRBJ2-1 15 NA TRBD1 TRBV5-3 TGTGCCAGAAGCTACCGGGACAGGGGCGGCAATGAGCAGTTCTTC CARSYRDRGGNEQFF
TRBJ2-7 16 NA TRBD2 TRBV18 TGTGCCAGCTCTCCGGGGACTAGCGGGGGGTTCTACGAGCAGTACTTC CASSPGTSGGFYEQYF
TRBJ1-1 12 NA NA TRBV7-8 TGTGCCAGCAGCACCCGACATAGTGAAGCTTTCTTT CASSTRHSEAFF
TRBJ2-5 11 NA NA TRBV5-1 TGCGCCAGCGGTGATCTTCAGGACCAGTACTTC CASGDLQDQYF
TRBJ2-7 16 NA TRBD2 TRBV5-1 TGCGCCAGCAGCTTGGTACCAGCGGGAGGGACCTACGAGCAGTACTTC CASSLVPAGGTYEQYF
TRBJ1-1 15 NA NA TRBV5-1 TGCGCCAGCAGCTCTAGGGGCAGGGAGGACACTGAAGCTTTCTTT CASSSRGREDTEAFF
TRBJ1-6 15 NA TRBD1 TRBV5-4 TGTGCCAGCAGCCAACTTGACAGGGACGATTCACCCCTCCACTTT CASSQLDRDDSPLHF
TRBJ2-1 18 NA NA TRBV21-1 TGTGCCAGCAGCAAAGAACAAACTCGGGACAGGGGGCGCGGTGAGCAGTTCTTC CASSKEQTRDRGRGEQFF
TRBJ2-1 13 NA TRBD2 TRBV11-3 TGTGCCAGCAGCTTTACTAGCGGGGACGAGCAGTTCTTC CASSFTSGDEQFF
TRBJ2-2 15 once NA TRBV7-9 TGTGCCAGCAGCCCGCGGGACGGTCTTATCGGGGAGCTGTTTTTT CASSPRDGLIGELFF
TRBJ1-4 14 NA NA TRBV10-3 TGTGCCATCAGTGACCGGCAGGGAGGCGAAAAACTGTTTTTT CAISDRQGGEKLFF
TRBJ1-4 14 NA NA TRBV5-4 TGTGCCAGCAGCTTCAGGTCCTCTAATGAAAAACTGTTTTTT CASSFRSSNEKLFF
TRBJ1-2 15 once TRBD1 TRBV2 TGTGCCAGCAGTGGACAGGGGGTTATCGGCTATGGCTACACCTTC CASSGQGVIGYGYTF
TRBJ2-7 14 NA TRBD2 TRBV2 TGTGCCAGCAGTGAAGATAGCGGGAGTAACGAGCAGTACTTC CASSEDSGSNEQYF
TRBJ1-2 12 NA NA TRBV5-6 TGTGCCAGCAGCACAGGGCCCTATGGCTACACCTTC CASSTGPYGYTF
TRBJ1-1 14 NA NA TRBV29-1 TGCAGCGTTGGGACAGAGAAGGATTTCACTGAAGCTTTCTTT CSVGTEKDFTEAFF
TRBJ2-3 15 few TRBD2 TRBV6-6 TGTGCCAGCAGTTATGAGACTAGCGTCACAGATACGCAGTATTTT CASSYETSVTDTQYF
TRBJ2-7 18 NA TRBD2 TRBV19 TGTGCCAGTAGTTTTAGGCATACTAGCGGGAGCCCACCCTACGAGCAGTACTTC CASSFRHTSGSPPYEQYF
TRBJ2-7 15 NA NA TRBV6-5 TGTGCCAGCAGGCAGGGAGGAACAGGGGCCTACGAGCAGTACTTC CASRQGGTGAYEQYF
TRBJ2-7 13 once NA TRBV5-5 TGTGCCAGCAGGACTCCCAGGGGAGACGAGCAGTACTTC CASRTPRGDEQYF